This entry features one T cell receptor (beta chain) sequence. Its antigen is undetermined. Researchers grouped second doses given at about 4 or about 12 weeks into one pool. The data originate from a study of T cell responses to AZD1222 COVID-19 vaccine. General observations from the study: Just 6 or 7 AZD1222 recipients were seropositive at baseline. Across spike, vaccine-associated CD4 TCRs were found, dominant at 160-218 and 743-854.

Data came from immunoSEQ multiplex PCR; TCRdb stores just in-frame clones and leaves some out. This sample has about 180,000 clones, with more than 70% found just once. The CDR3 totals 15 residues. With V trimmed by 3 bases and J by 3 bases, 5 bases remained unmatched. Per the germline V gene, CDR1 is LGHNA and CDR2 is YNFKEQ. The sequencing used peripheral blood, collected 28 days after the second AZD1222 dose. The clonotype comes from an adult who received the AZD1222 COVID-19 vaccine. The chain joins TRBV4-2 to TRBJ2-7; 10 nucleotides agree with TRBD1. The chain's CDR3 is CASSQWTGGYYEQYF. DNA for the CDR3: TGTGCCAGCAGCCAGTGGACAGGGGGATACTACGAGCAGTACTTC.